The 21 T cell receptor beta chains presented below share a single source sample, sequenced in a study of CD8+ T cells in alopecia areata. Treatment meaning: oral pan-JAK inhibitor, 5-10 mg twice daily. Reverse transcription of extracted RNA yielded cDNA, which provided the sequencing template. Assay used: immunoSEQ multiplex PCR; TCRdb lists only in-frame clones, some missing. The profile shows more than 85,000 clones, roughly two thirds of them singletons. The material sequenced was CD8+ T cells sorted from blood, taken at week 4, from a patient treated with tofacitinib. All receptors come from a human donor with alopecia areata.

This clone was counted ten times or more. This chain uses TRBV27 with TRBJ1-2, with 9 bases fitting TRBD1. The CDR3 covers 17 residues. V shed 5 bases and J 0 bases; nucleotides not matched to a gene: 10. Germline V gives CDR1 MNHEY, CDR2 SMNVEV (reference sequence). CDR3 nucleotides: TGTGCCAGCAGTACCACCGGGACAGGGAGTGCTAACTATGGCTACACCTTC. It is translated as CASSTTGTGSANYGYTF.

The CDR3 DNA reads TGTGCCAGCAGCTTAGCTGGGACAGGAGGCTCCTACGAGCAGTACTTC. Its protein product is CASSLAGTGGSYEQYF. V is TRBV7-2 and J is TRBJ2-7; 8 bases fit TRBD1. This CDR3 is built from 16 residues. The ends lost 0 bases at V and 0 bases at J; junction bases unmatched: 4. CDR1 and CDR2 (germline): SGHTA, FQGNSA.

This clone has only a few counts. CDR3 nucleotides: TGTGCCAGCAGCCCTTGGGGAAACGGCTACACCTTC. Protein product: CASSPWGNGYTF. The chain links TRBV7-9 to TRBJ1-2; D ambiguous. The CDR3 has 12 residues. The germline V and J ends were trimmed by 5 bases and 8 bases, with 12 bases remaining between them. Germline CDR1 reads SEHNR; CDR2 reads FQNEAQ (reference sequence). Combining the CDR3 with reference TRBV7-9 and TRBJ1-2 gives the whole variable domain DTGVSQNPRHKITKRGQNVTFRCDPISEHNRLYWYRQTLGQGPEFLTYFQNEAQLEKSRLLSDRFSAERPKGSFSTLEIQRTEQGDSAMYLCASSPWGNGYTFGSGTRLTVV.

The chain combines TRBV6-5 with TRBJ2-7, with 7 bases that match TRBD1. CDR1 is MNHEY, CDR2 SVGAGI, per germline. J gave up 0 bases and V 6 bases, and 5 bases lay outside the gene matches. This CDR3 has 14 amino acids. The CDR3 region has the DNA TGTGCCAGCAGATTGACAGGGCCCTCCTACGAGCAGTACTTC. Its protein product is CASRLTGPSYEQYF.

This clone was observed a few times. The genes are TRBV11-2 and TRBJ1-3, with 9 bases identical to TRBD1. The V gene's germline CDR1 is SGHAT and CDR2 FQNNGV. CDR3 size: 17 residues. V dropped 3 bases and J dropped 0; count of bases not matched to a gene: 6. For the CDR3, the DNA is TGTGCCAGCAGCTTTTTCGTGGGACAGGGCTCTGGAAACACCATATATTTT. Residues: CASSFFVGQGSGNTIYF.

The V call is TRBV27, the J call TRBJ2-7; 11 bases are shared with TRBD2. The length of the CDR3 is 15 residues. The germline V gene has CDR1 MNHEY and CDR2 SMNVEV (reference sequence). The J segment lost 2 bases and the V segment lost 5 bases, leaving 5 bases of the junction unmatched. The CDR3 spells CASSILAGVTYEQYF. Here the CDR3 DNA reads TGTGCCAGCAGTATACTAGCGGGAGTAACCTACGAGCAGTACTTC.

The V call is TRBV29-1, the J call TRBJ1-2; weak D call: TRBD1 (5 bases). The length of the CDR3 is 14 residues. The ends were cut back, 4 bases at V and 4 bases at J, with 16 bases in the middle. Germline V gene lookup returns CDR1 SQVTM and CDR2 ANQGSEA. The CDR3 bases are TGCAGCGTTGGGCCCAGAGACAGCGGCTATGGCTACACCTTC. Amino acids: CSVGPRDSGYGYTF.

The table lists this clone with a few counts. The V and J genes are TRBV28 and TRBJ2-7, with D uncertain. The CDR3 runs 14 residues. Trimming took off 2 bases at V and 5 bases at J, with 13 bases between the two ends. The germline CDR1 and CDR2 sequences are MDHEN and SYDVKM. The CDR3 here is CASSLPGSWNEQYF. CDR3 DNA: TGTGCCAGCAGTTTACCGGGCTCCTGGAACGAGCAGTACTTC.

J is TRBJ2-2 and V is TRBV10-3, with D perhaps TRBD1 (6 bases). V dropped 5 bases and J dropped 6 bases, with 28 bases sitting between them. The CDR3 spans 19 residues. The V gene's germline CDR1 is ENHRY and CDR2 SYGVKD. The CDR3 DNA reads as TGTGCCATCAGTTTGGACAGTACGACCCCCTTGTCGGGACCCGGGGAGCTGTTTTTT. Its protein product is CAISLDSTTPLSGPGELFF.

V gene TRBV5-6 combines with J gene TRBJ2-1; D gene ambiguous. Trimming removed 0 bases at V and 10 bases at J, with 8 bases between. The length of the CDR3 is 12 residues. Germline CDR1 reads SGHDT; CDR2 reads YYEEEE. CDR3 DNA sequence: TGTGCCAGCAGCTTGGCCGCCCTCGAGCAGTTCTTC. Its protein product is CASSLAALEQFF.

The V call is TRBV30, the J call TRBJ2-1; no clear D gene. Trimming took 4 bases from V and 0 from J, leaving 10 bases between them. Per germline, CDR1 GTSNPN and CDR2 SVGIG (reference sequence). The CDR3 extends over 14 amino acids. The DNA for the CDR3 is TGTGCCTGGAAAGCTACGAGCTCCTACAATGAGCAGTTCTTC. Translated, it gives CAWKATSSYNEQFF.

A single count supports this clone. J is TRBJ2-5 and V is TRBV5-4; the D call may be TRBD1 or TRBD2 (5 bases each). The CDR3 contains 14 residues. Germline values: CDR1 SGHNT, CDR2 YYREEE (reference sequence). Trimming stripped 3 bases from V and 0 bases from J, with 9 bases between. The CDR3 region has the DNA TGTGCCAGCAGCTGGGACGCCGACCAAGAGACCCAGTACTTC. Its protein is CASSWDADQETQYF.

This clone was counted between two and nine times. The V gene is TRBV15, the J gene TRBJ2-5, with 7 bases aligning to TRBD2. The V segment lost 3 bases and the J segment 1 base; nucleotides outside the gene matches: 2. This CDR3 has 14 residues. The V gene's germline CDR1 is LNHNV and CDR2 YYDKDF (reference sequence). Written as DNA, the CDR3 is TGTGCCACCAGCAGTACTAGCGCCCAAGAGACCCAGTACTTC. It specifies CATSSTSAQETQYF.

The chain carries TRBV11-1 and TRBJ2-5; no definite D call. The CDR3 runs to 12 residues. Germline V gives CDR1 SGHAT, CDR2 FQDESV (reference sequence). Trimming took off 2 bases at V and 3 bases at J, with 4 bases between the two ends. The CDR3 DNA reads as TGTGCCAGCAGCTTACAAGAAGAGACCCAGTACTTC. It codes for CASSLQEETQYF.

J is TRBJ1-1 and V is TRBV7-9; no firm D call. V dropped 6 bases and J dropped 10 bases, with 12 bases sitting between them. The CDR3 is 11 residues long. The germline V gene has CDR1 SEHNR and CDR2 FQNEAQ (reference sequence). The CDR3 here is CASRLGELAFF. The CDR3 DNA sequence: TGTGCCAGCAGACTCGGGGAATTAGCTTTCTTT.

This rearrangement joins TRBV20-1 to TRBJ1-3; D gene unclear. Trimming left V 1 base short and J 3 bases short, with 1 base between. The CDR3 covers 11 residues. Looked up from germline, CDR1 is DFQATT and CDR2 is SNEGSKA (reference sequence). CDR3 sequence reads: CSARVGNTIYF. The CDR3 nucleotides are TGCAGTGCTAGAGTTGGAAACACCATATATTTT.

This clone showed up just once. The chain links TRBV4-1 to TRBJ2-7; D is unclear. The CDR3 extends over 15 amino acids. Germline V gene sequence: CDR1 MGHRA, CDR2 YSYEKL. With 0 bases removed from V and 7 bases from J, the gap between germline ends came to 16 bases. Here the CDR3 reads CASSQDLLLIEEQYF. The CDR3 DNA is TGCGCCAGCAGCCAAGATCTGTTGCTGATAGAGGAGCAGTACTTC.

This clone was seen only a few times. The chain uses TRBV29-1 and TRBJ2-7; no reliable D call. Per the germline V gene, CDR1 is SQVTM and CDR2 is ANQGSEA. The CDR3 spans 11 residues. V shed 7 bases and J shed 2 bases, with 9 bases lying between them. As DNA, the CDR3 is TGCAGCGCGTCATGGGCCTACGAGCAGTACTTC. Translated: CSASWAYEQYF.

J is TRBJ2-3 and V is TRBV27, with TRBD2 as a possible D gene (5 bases). The CDR3 loop spans 13 amino acids. Trimming removed 4 bases at V and 5 bases at J, with 10 bases between. CDR1 and CDR2 from the germline V gene are MNHEY and SMNVEV (reference sequence). CDR3 in DNA: TGTGCCAGCAGTTCGACTACAAAAGATACGCAGTATTTT. Amino acids: CASSSTTKDTQYF.

This clone came up once. This rearrangement joins TRBV2 to TRBJ2-1, with D possibly being TRBD1 (5 bases). The ends were cut back, 5 bases at V and 2 bases at J, with 10 bases in the middle. CDR3 length: 14 residues. CDR1 is SNHLY, CDR2 FYNNEI, per germline. CDR3 residues: CASSPTGTYNEQFF. CDR3 DNA: TGTGCCAGCAGTCCTACAGGAACCTACAATGAGCAGTTCTTC.

This chain connects TRBV4-3 to TRBJ2-2, with D tentatively TRBD1 (6 bases). Trimming pared 0 bases from V and 5 bases from J, leaving 10 bases between. The CDR3 is 15 amino acids. The germline V gene encodes CDR1 LGHNA and CDR2 YSLEER. Here the CDR3 DNA reads TGCGCCAGCAGCCAAGAAGGGACACCGACCGGGGAGCTGTTTTTT. This codes for CASSQEGTPTGELFF.